These T cell receptor beta chains were read from a single sample in a study of PD-1 blockade in mismatch repair-deficient tumors. The repertoire was sequenced with immunoSEQ multiplex PCR; TCRdb's copy has only in-frame clones and lacks some. The table has roughly 120,000 clones, about 83% seen once. Sequenced material: peripheral blood, taken roughly 60 weeks after starting pembrolizumab. The receptors shown here come from an adult with mismatch repair-deficient cancer. CDR3s include the opening cysteine and the closing phenylalanine or tryptophan. D genes are given only for firm matches. The size of a clone is reported for some rows only, either as once, few or many, or as a class for expanded clones.

d_gene | j_gene | abundance | v_gene | CDR3nt | CDR3aa
TRBD1 | TRBJ1-2 | NA | TRBV6-6 | TGTGCCAGCAGTTTGACCGGGACAGGAGGGGATGGCTACACCTTC | CASSLTGTGGDGYTF
NA | TRBJ2-7 | few | TRBV11-3 | TGTGCCAGCAGCTTAGTACGTGGGCACCACGAGCAGTACTTC | CASSLVRGHHEQYF
NA | TRBJ1-2 | NA | TRBV19 | TGTGCCAGTAGTATATCCAACTCCCCCGGTCTACGGGGATGCACCTTC | CASSISNSPGLRGCTF
NA | TRBJ2-3 | NA | TRBV30 | TGTGCCTTAAAGGTCCGGGATACGCAGTATTTT | CALKVRDTQYF
NA | TRBJ2-5 | NA | TRBV7-6 | TGTGCCAGCAGCTTAGGGGCGGCGCGGCAGTACTTC | CASSLGAARQYF
NA | TRBJ1-1 | NA | TRBV11-2 | TGTGCCAGCAGCTTAGGATTGTCTCAGGGCACTGAAGCTTTCTTT | CASSLGLSQGTEAFF
NA | TRBJ1-2 | NA | TRBV4-2 | TGTGCCAGCAGCCCATTAGTGGACTATGGCTACACCTTC | CASSPLVDYGYTF
NA | TRBJ1-4 | NA | TRBV13 | TGTGCCAGCAGCTTAGGTCCGATACCTCATGAAAAACTGTTTTTT | CASSLGPIPHEKLFF
NA | TRBJ2-7 | NA | TRBV2 | TGTGCCAGCAGTGAACCGGTAAGCTCCTACGAGCAGTACTTC | CASSEPVSSYEQYF
TRBD2 | TRBJ2-1 | NA | TRBV27 | TGTGCCAGCAGTACCTTAGCGGGGTACACCTACAATGAGCAGTTCTTC | CASSTLAGYTYNEQFF
TRBD1 | TRBJ2-1 | NA | TRBV10-3 | TGTGCCATCAGTGAACAGGGGAGCTCCTACAATGAGCAGTTCTTC | CAISEQGSSYNEQFF
NA | TRBJ2-7 | NA | TRBV6-5 | TGTGCCAGCACTTCTAGGGGAACAGTGACCTACGAGCAGTACTTC | CASTSRGTVTYEQYF
TRBD2 | TRBJ2-7 | NA | TRBV6-5 | TGTGCCAGCAGGATAGCGGGAGGGCCCTCCTACGAGCAGTACTTC | CASRIAGGPSYEQYF
TRBD2 | TRBJ2-6 | NA | TRBV9 | TGTGCCAGCAGCGTCGGGGGGACCTCTGGGGCCAACGTCCTGACTTTC | CASSVGGTSGANVLTF
NA | TRBJ1-4 | NA | TRBV5-4 | TGTGCCAGCAGCTTGCCACCTAATGAAAAACTGTTTTTT | CASSLPPNEKLFF
NA | TRBJ1-1 | NA | TRBV6-5 | TGTGCCAGCAGTTGGGGGAGTACTGAAGCTTTCTTT | CASSWGSTEAFF
NA | TRBJ1-3 | few | TRBV5-6 | TGTGCCAGCAGCCCTTGGGGCCTCACGGGGGGAAACACCATATATTTT | CASSPWGLTGGNTIYF
TRBD2 | TRBJ2-3 | NA | TRBV5-1 | TGCGCCAGCAGCCAGGGACTAGCGGGAGGGGGCACAGATACGCAGTATTTT | CASSQGLAGGGTDTQYF